Following are 23 T cell receptor beta chains from one sample sequenced in a study of T cell responses to AZD1222 COVID-19 vaccine. Sequenced by immunoSEQ multiplex PCR; TCRdb stores in-frame clones only, minus some. The sample shows roughly 150,000 clones, around nine tenths of them seen only once. The sequencing here drew on peripheral blood, taken 28 days after the second AZD1222 dose. These receptors all come from an adult who received the AZD1222 COVID-19 vaccine.

To note about this clone: This sample also contains other DNA sequences that code for the same CDR3. This chain links TRBV5-1 with TRBJ2-5; TRBD1 matches at 8 bases. Unmatched junction bases numbered 7, after V lost 7 bases and J lost 5 bases. Per germline, CDR1 SGHRS and CDR2 YFSETQ. The CDR3 length is 13 residues. The CDR3: CASGQGARETQYF. CDR3 bases: TGCGCCAGCGGCCAGGGGGCGAGGGAGACCCAGTACTTC.

The chain couples TRBV28 to TRBJ2-7, with TRBD1 matching 10 bases. Germline V gene lookup returns CDR1 MDHEN and CDR2 SYDVKM. The CDR3 loop spans 14 amino acids. J lost 1 base, V lost 9 bases, and 6 bases had no gene match. The DNA for the CDR3 is TGTGCCAGTGGGGGGGGACAGGGGTCCTACGAGCAGTACTTC. Amino acid sequence: CASGGGQGSYEQYF.

The chain carries TRBV4-2 and TRBJ1-5; 7 nucleotides line up with TRBD1. Trimming removed 4 bases from V and 4 bases from J; junction bases left unmatched: 4. The CDR3 consists of 14 residues. Germline loops: CDR1 LGHNA, CDR2 YNFKEQ. CDR3 loop: CASSPGQTNQPQHF. CDR3 sequence (DNA): TGTGCCAGCAGCCCGGGACAGACTAATCAGCCCCAGCATTTT.

The chain recombines TRBV5-5 with TRBJ1-5, with 8 bases aligning to TRBD1. Germline V gene data show CDR1 as SGHKS and CDR2 as YYEKEE (reference sequence). Germline trimming cut 2 bases from V and 6 bases from J; bases unmatched to any gene: 7. This CDR3 has 15 amino acids. For the CDR3, the DNA is TGTGCCAGCAGCTTAGGGACAGGTCTCGGTCAGCCCCAGCATTTT. This encodes CASSLGTGLGQPQHF.

This rearrangement joins TRBV5-6 to TRBJ2-4; D may be TRBD1 or TRBD2 (5 bases each). The CDR3 sequence is 14 residues long. Trimming took off 2 bases at V and 2 bases at J, with 8 bases between the two ends. Germline V CDR1 and CDR2: SGHDT, YYEEEE. The CDR3 loop reads CASSFGASKNIQYF. CDR3 bases: TGTGCCAGCAGCTTCGGGGCATCCAAAAACATTCAGTACTTC.

The chain combines TRBV5-6 with TRBJ1-2, with 8 bases matching TRBD1. The V and J ends lost 4 bases and 5 bases, in that order; junction bases with no gene match: 10. CDR3 length: 15 residues. From germline, CDR1 is SGHDT and CDR2 YYEEEE. The CDR3 region is CASSPLIQGDYGYTF. For the CDR3, the DNA is TGTGCCAGCAGCCCGCTTATACAGGGGGATTATGGCTACACCTTC.

The gene calls are TRBV2 and TRBJ2-1; 10 bases agree with TRBD1. The CDR3 extends over 16 amino acids. Germline V gene sequence: CDR1 SNHLY, CDR2 FYNNEI. J lost 2 bases, V lost 0 bases, and 1 base had no gene match. CDR3 residues: CASSEAGTGAYNEQFF. The CDR3 DNA reads as TGTGCCAGCAGTGAAGCCGGGACAGGGGCCTACAATGAGCAGTTCTTC.

V usage is TRBV7-2 and J usage is TRBJ2-7; D unresolved. V shed 2 bases and J shed 6 bases, with 8 bases lying between them. Germline V lookup: CDR1 SGHTA, CDR2 FQGNSA. CDR3 length: 12 amino acids. The CDR3 DNA reads TGTGCCAGCAGCTTACAGGATAGCGAGCAGTACTTC. Its translation: CASSLQDSEQYF.

The chain recombines TRBV28 with TRBJ1-2; D unclear. The V gene lost 1 base and the J gene lost 9 bases, with 6 bases spanning the gap. The CDR3 loop spans 11 amino acids. Germline CDR1 MDHEN, CDR2 SYDVKM. DNA of the CDR3: TGTGCCAGCAGTTTATTCAGGAGCTACACCTTC. It translates to CASSLFRSYTF.

The chain recombines TRBV4-3 with TRBJ1-1, with a weak D call TRBD1 (5 bases). Germline V gene data show CDR1 as LGHNA and CDR2 as YSLEER. Trimming pared 5 bases from V and 0 bases from J, leaving 16 bases between. The CDR3 is 16 residues long. The CDR3 DNA reads TGCGCCAGCAGCACAGGTCGCCATTTTATGAACACTGAAGCTTTCTTT. Translated, it gives CASSTGRHFMNTEAFF.

V and J are TRBV5-8 and TRBJ2-7; D perhaps matches TRBD2 (5 bases). This CDR3 region has 15 residues. CDR1 SGHTS and CDR2 YDEGEE come from the germline V gene. Trimming removed 4 bases from V and 2 bases from J, with 16 bases in between. The CDR3 coding sequence is TGTGCCAGCAGCCCGGGGTCACCCCGAACCTACGAGCAGTACTTC. This translates into CASSPGSPRTYEQYF.

V usage is TRBV19 and J usage is TRBJ2-7; weak D call: TRBD1 (5 bases). Trimming stripped 5 bases from V and 6 bases from J, with 17 bases between. The germline V gene has CDR1 LNHDA and CDR2 SQIVND (reference sequence). The CDR3 has 14 amino acids. CDR3 amino acids: CASSPTGFRAEQYF. DNA for the CDR3: TGTGCCAGTAGTCCCACAGGTTTTCGGGCCGAGCAGTACTTC.

The gene calls are TRBV7-8 and TRBJ2-1; D might be TRBD2 (5 bases). The CDR3 consists of 15 residues. Trimming took off 5 bases at V and 2 bases at J, with 13 bases between the two ends. Per germline, CDR1 SGHVS and CDR2 FQNEAQ. The CDR3, as DNA: TGTGCCAGCAGCACCCGGACTCAGACCTACAATGAGCAGTTCTTC. It codes for CASSTRTQTYNEQFF. The full variable domain, with the rest looked up from reference TRBV7-8 and TRBJ2-1, is GAGVSQSPRYKVAKRGQDVALRCDPISGHVSLFWYQQALGQGPEFLTYFQNEAQLDKSGLPSDRFFAERPEGSVSTLKIQRTQQEDSAVYLCASSTRTQTYNEQFFGPGTRLTVL.

The rearrangement links TRBV5-1 to TRBJ2-5; D unresolved. The CDR3 is 14 residues long. CDR1 and CDR2 from the germline V gene are SGHRS and YFSETQ. V lost 0 bases and J lost 1, with 7 bases in between. The CDR3 reads CASSLGPVQETQYF. As DNA, the CDR3 is TGCGCCAGCAGCTTGGGGCCAGTCCAAGAGACCCAGTACTTC.

V gene TRBV4-2 combines with J gene TRBJ1-5; no firm D call. From germline, CDR1 is LGHNA and CDR2 YNFKEQ. The CDR3 covers 15 residues. Trimming pared 1 base from V and 0 bases from J, leaving 7 bases between. The CDR3 reads CASSQGEHSNQPQHF. The CDR3 DNA follows: TGTGCCAGCAGCCAAGGGGAGCATAGCAATCAGCCCCAGCATTTT.

The chain has TRBV7-9 and TRBJ2-7; the D gene is possibly TRBD1 (6 bases). The CDR3 is 15 amino acids. Germline assignment: CDR1 SEHNR and CDR2 FQNEAQ (reference sequence). V lost 5 bases and J 5 bases, leaving 19 bases between the germline ends. The CDR3 reads CASSPPTGYLNEQYF. CDR3 DNA: TGTGCCAGCAGCCCACCCACAGGGTATCTTAACGAGCAGTACTTC.

CDR3 loop: CASGLLGTRYTF. CDR3 bases: TGTGCTAGTGGTTTGCTGGGGACGCGCTACACCTTC. The V call is TRBV12-5, the J call TRBJ1-2; weak D call: TRBD1 (5 bases). V lost 2 bases and J 9 bases, leaving 10 bases between the germline ends. The V gene's germline CDR1 is LGHNT and CDR2 FRNRAP. The CDR3 is 12 amino acids.

The V call is TRBV20-1, the J call TRBJ1-3; D call uncertain. Trimming left V 3 bases short and J 0 bases short, with 12 bases between. The length of the CDR3 is 15 residues. Germline V lookup: CDR1 DFQATT, CDR2 SNEGSKA (reference sequence). Written as DNA, the CDR3 is TGCAGTGCTAGTCCACAGCTAAACTCTGGAAACACCATATATTTT. Amino acids: CSASPQLNSGNTIYF.

The chain employs TRBV5-1 and TRBJ2-1; D gene ambiguous. The CDR3 length is 14 residues. From germline, CDR1 is SGHRS and CDR2 YFSETQ. V lost 0 bases, J lost 1 base, and 5 bases lay in between. CDR3 protein: CASSLGDSYNEQFF. CDR3 in DNA: TGCGCCAGCAGCTTGGGAGATTCCTACAATGAGCAGTTCTTC.

The CDR3, as DNA: TGCGCCAGCAGTGACCAGGAGGCGGGGACGTACAATGAGCAGTTCTTC. Its translation: CASSDQEAGTYNEQFF. This rearrangement joins TRBV10-1 to TRBJ2-1; the D gene is possibly TRBD2 (6 bases). CDR1 and CDR2 from the germline V gene are WNHNN and SYGVQD (reference sequence). This CDR3 spans 16 amino acids. V lost 3 bases and J 4 bases, leaving 16 bases between the germline ends.

The chain recombines TRBV10-3 with TRBJ1-5; D call uncertain. Germline V gene sequence: CDR1 ENHRY, CDR2 SYGVKD. V was cut by 2 bases and J by 4 bases, with 6 bases left in between. This CDR3 comprises 13 residues. CDR3 in DNA: TGTGCCATCAGTGAGACAGAAAATCAGCCCCAGCATTTT. It encodes CAISETENQPQHF.

The CDR3 spells CASSPGTVTSTDTQYF. CDR3 DNA sequence: TGCGCCAGCAGCCCCGGGACAGTAACTAGCACAGATACGCAGTATTTT. V gene TRBV4-1 combines with J gene TRBJ2-3; TRBD1 matches at 7 bases. This CDR3 spans 16 amino acids. Germline trimming cut 4 bases from V and 0 bases from J; bases unmatched to any gene: 7. Germline CDR1 and CDR2: MGHRA and YSYEKL.

Only one count was recorded for this clone. V is TRBV5-8 and J is TRBJ1-5, with D hard to call. Germline V gene data show CDR1 as SGHTS and CDR2 as YDEGEE. This CDR3 spans 17 amino acids. V was shortened by 1 base and J by 0 bases, with 14 bases between the two germline ends. CDR3 protein: CASSLYLNVGSNQPQHF. The CDR3 nucleotides read TGTGCCAGCAGCTTGTACCTGAATGTAGGTAGCAATCAGCCCCAGCATTTT.